These 22 T cell receptor beta chains share one sample of origin, sequenced in a study of breast tumors, draining lymph nodes, adjacent tissues (TCRdb year 2016). Library prep was done by multiplex PCR. Sequencer: Illumina HiSeq 2000. TCRdb itself trimmed the public reads at Q25 with fastp, ran MiXCR and retained productive beta chains. Rows with a matching CDR3 protein are joined into one entry that keeps the most common DNA and genes. This sample lists about 21,000 distinct CDR3 sequences; roughly 41% were detected once. The top ten hold around 22% of the sample. Source material: breast tumor tissue. These receptor sequences come from a female donor with breast cancer. Some clones in this sample may be carry-over from other donors' samples.

As regards this clonotype: Relative to the germline gene, one junction end is altered; a read error may explain this. J is TRBJ2-2 and V is TRBV7-9; a possible D gene is TRBD2 (6 bases). The CDR3 spans 14 residues. Germline CDR1 and CDR2: SEHNR and FQNEAQ (reference sequence). CDR3: CASSFREKAGGLFF. The CDR3 region has the DNA TGTGCCAGCAGCTTTCGGGAGAAAGCCGGGGGGCTGTTTTTT.

The table lists this clonotype with many counts. The rearrangement uses TRBV20-1 and TRBJ2-7; 15 bases map to TRBD2. The CDR3 totals 15 residues. Germline assignment: CDR1 DFQATT and CDR2 SNEGSKA (reference sequence). Trimming cost V 7 bases and J 2 bases; bases outside gene matches: 6. The CDR3: CSVRTSGRGAYEQYF. The CDR3 DNA sequence: TGCAGTGTTCGGACTAGCGGGAGGGGGGCCTACGAGCAGTACTTC.

This clonotype occurred once. The V gene is TRBV10-3, the J gene TRBJ1-2, with TRBD1 matching over 8 bases. The germline V gene has CDR1 ENHRY and CDR2 SYGVKD. V shed 2 bases, J shed 4 bases, and the junction held 3 bases outside the gene matches. This CDR3 is 14 amino acids long. CDR3 DNA sequence: TGTGCCATCAGTGAGGCCGGGACAGGCTATGGCTACACCTTC. It is translated as CAISEAGTGYGYTF.

This clonotype was recorded at least ten times. The chain couples TRBV20-1 to TRBJ1-5; D is undetermined. The CDR3 runs 14 residues. CDR1 and CDR2 (germline): DFQATT, SNEGSKA (reference sequence). V was clipped by 0 bases and J by 0 bases, with 6 bases between them. CDR3 protein: CSARDPYSNQPQHF. The CDR3 DNA follows: TGCAGTGCTAGAGACCCTTATAGCAATCAGCCCCAGCATTTT.

This clonotype was seen at least ten times. The CDR3 DNA reads TGCGCCAGCAGCTTGGGGGGGACAGGATCAGGGACCCAGTACTTC. This gives the protein CASSLGGTGSGTQYF. V gene TRBV5-1 combines with J gene TRBJ2-5, with 8 bases identical to TRBD1. After removal of 0 bases from V and 7 bases from J, the junction contained 8 bases not matched to a gene. The CDR3 loop spans 15 amino acids. Per the germline V gene, CDR1 is SGHRS and CDR2 is YFSETQ.

This clonotype came up many times. The rearrangement joins TRBV29-1 to TRBJ2-7; no clear D gene. The length of the CDR3 is 12 residues. Per the germline V gene, CDR1 is SQVTM and CDR2 is ANQGSEA. V was clipped by 4 bases and J by 4 bases, with 11 bases between them. The CDR3 region is CSVAPGSYEQYF. CDR3 sequence (DNA): TGCAGCGTTGCTCCCGGATCATACGAGCAGTACTTC.

This clonotype appeared many times. A much larger clone sits a single nucleotide away, making a read error possible. The chain employs TRBV20-1 and TRBJ2-2, with D possibly being TRBD2 (6 bases). CDR1 and CDR2 (germline): DFQATT, SNEGSKA (reference sequence). The CDR3 is made up of 16 amino acids. The germline V and J ends were trimmed by 0 bases and 4 bases, with 15 bases remaining between them. CDR3 nucleotides: TGCAGTGCTAGAGATAACTGGGAGGCGACCACCGGGGAGCTGTTTTTT. It specifies CSARDNWEATTGELFF.

This clonotype is labeled as medium-sized. This chain uses TRBV15 with TRBJ2-6, with D perhaps TRBD1 or TRBD2 (7 bases each). Germline CDR1 reads LNHNV; CDR2 reads YYDKDF (reference sequence). The CDR3 has 20 residues. V was shortened by 1 base and J by 1 base, with 20 bases between the two germline ends. The CDR3: CATSRAGGPWTRSGANVLTF. The CDR3 nucleotides read TGTGCCACCAGCAGAGCAGGGGGTCCATGGACTAGGTCTGGGGCCAACGTCCTGACTTTC.

The gene calls are TRBV12-5 and TRBJ1-5, with D unclear. The CDR3 has 14 amino acids. Germline CDR1 and CDR2: LGHNT and FRNRAP. Trimming took off 0 bases at V and 2 bases at J, with 5 bases between the two ends. The chain's CDR3 is CASGLVLGNQPQHF. In DNA form, the CDR3 reads TGTGCTAGTGGTTTGGTACTTGGCAATCAGCCCCAGCATTTT.

In its sample, this clonotype was seen many times. The chain has TRBV12-3 or TRBV12-4 and TRBJ2-7; 11 bases match TRBD2. V was clipped by 0 bases and J by 4 bases; unmatched bases: 5. This CDR3 comprises 16 residues. CDR3 amino acids: CASSLALSGRAYEQYF. In DNA, the CDR3 is TGTGCCAGCAGTTTAGCCCTTAGCGGGAGGGCGTACGAGCAGTACTTC.

Only a few counts were recorded for this clonotype. The rearrangement joins TRBV25-1 to TRBJ1-1; unclear D gene. The CDR3 is 17 amino acids. V was cut by 4 bases and J by 4 bases, with 22 bases left in between. CDR1 and CDR2 (germline): MGHDK, SYGVNS. CDR3 DNA sequence: TGTGCCAGCAGTGGCCCCATCGGGGAGGGTCAGAGCACTGAAGCTTTCTTT. This encodes CASSGPIGEGQSTEAFF.

This clonotype ranks as medium-sized. This chain links TRBV7-6 with TRBJ2-3; D is perhaps TRBD2 (5 bases). CDR1 is SGHVS and CDR2 is FNYEAQ in the germline V gene. This CDR3 has 16 residues. V shed 5 bases and J shed 5 bases, with 20 bases lying between them. The CDR3 region is CASSETPGSFGDTQYF. The CDR3 DNA sequence: TGTGCCAGCAGCGAGACCCCGGGGTCCTTCGGAGATACGCAGTATTTT. Looking up the rest from reference TRBV7-6 and TRBJ2-3 gives the full variable domain: GAGVSQSPRYKVTKRGQDVALRCDPISGHVSLYWYRQALGQGPEFLTYFNYEAQQDKSGLPNDRFSAERPEGSISTLTIQRTEQRDSAMYRCASSETPGSFGDTQYFGPGTRLTVL.

This clonotype showed up many times. The CDR3 spells CASSFFQGGRYEQYF. The CDR3 nucleotides are TGTGCCAGCAGCTTCTTTCAAGGGGGCCGGTACGAGCAGTACTTC. V and J are TRBV7-2 and TRBJ2-7; 7 bases match TRBD1. Germline V gene data show CDR1 as SGHTA and CDR2 as FQGNSA. V trimming: 3 bases; J trimming: 4 bases; junction bases outside the gene matches: 9. The CDR3 extends over 15 amino acids.

This clonotype showed up just a few times. This could be a read error, since a much larger clone is one nucleotide away. The rearrangement joins TRBV20-1 to TRBJ1-2; perhaps TRBD1 as D (5 bases). Germline values: CDR1 DFQATT, CDR2 SNEGSKA (reference sequence). The CDR3 totals 15 residues. V lost 2 bases and J lost 4, with 17 bases in between. The CDR3 nucleotides read TGCAGTGCTAGACCTGGCCCCAGGGCTACCTATGGCTACACCTTC. Encoded protein: CSARPGPRATYGYTF.

As regards this clonotype: Possible read error: a much larger clone is one base away. The V gene is TRBV11-2, the J gene TRBJ2-7; 8 bases fit TRBD2. V lost 8 bases to trimming and J lost 0 bases; unmatched junction nucleotides: 9. Germline V gene sequence: CDR1 SGHAT, CDR2 FQNNGV. This CDR3 has 15 amino acids. DNA of the CDR3: TGTGCCAGCGAACCGATTAGCGGGACCTCCTACGAGCAGTACTTC. As protein: CASEPISGTSYEQYF. The whole variable domain, filled in from reference TRBV11-2 and TRBJ2-7, reads EAGVAQSPRYKIIEKRQSVAFWCNPISGHATLYWYQQILGQGPKLLIQFQNNGVVDDSQLPKDRFSAERLKGVDSTLKIQPAKLEDSAVYLCASEPISGTSYEQYFGPGTRLTVT.

The chain combines TRBV4-2 with TRBJ2-1; possibly TRBD2 for D (6 bases). Germline values: CDR1 LGHNA, CDR2 YNFKEQ. This CDR3 is 16 amino acids long. Trimming cost V 1 base and J 0 bases, with 10 bases left between them. The CDR3 bases are TGTGCCAGCAGCCAAGGGGCGGGAAGCTCCTACAATGAGCAGTTCTTC. Its translation: CASSQGAGSSYNEQFF.

This clonotype is medium-sized. The chain employs TRBV30 and TRBJ2-5; D unresolved. Germline V gene data show CDR1 as GTSNPN and CDR2 as SVGIG (reference sequence). Trimming took 0 bases from V and 2 from J, leaving 7 bases between them. There are 13 residues in the CDR3. DNA of the CDR3: TGTGCCTGGAGTGTAAATTCACAAGAGACCCAGTACTTC. Protein: CAWSVNSQETQYF. The entire variable domain, with the rest obtained from reference TRBV30 and TRBJ2-5, is as follows: SQTIHQWPATLVQPVGSPLSLECTVEGTSNPNLYWYRQAAGRGLQLLFYSVGIGQISSEVPQNLSASRPQDRQFILSSKKLLLSDSGFYLCAWSVNSQETQYFGPGTRLLVL.

This clonotype was recorded at least ten times. The chain joins TRBV7-3 to TRBJ2-1; D unclear. The germline V gene encodes CDR1 SGHTA and CDR2 FQGTGA. CDR3 size: 14 residues. V lost 5 bases and J lost 8, with 16 bases in between. CDR3 residues: CASSPTRIADEQFF. The CDR3 DNA is TGTGCCAGCAGCCCCACCCGGATTGCAGATGAGCAGTTCTTC.

This clonotype was counted at least ten times. The V gene is TRBV15, the J gene TRBJ1-5, with D uncertain. The CDR3 extends over 15 amino acids. Trimming left V 4 bases short and J 4 bases short, with 14 bases between. Germline CDR1 and CDR2: LNHNV and YYDKDF (reference sequence). This chain's CDR3 is CATSISNAENQPQHF. CDR3 nucleotide sequence: TGTGCCACCAGCATATCCAACGCCGAAAATCAGCCCCAGCATTTT.

The chain recombines TRBV19 with TRBJ2-5; D perhaps matches TRBD2 (7 bases). The CDR3 is 11 amino acids. The ends were cut back, 6 bases at V and 8 bases at J, with 10 bases in the middle. The V gene's germline CDR1 is LNHDA and CDR2 SQIVND (reference sequence). The CDR3 nucleotides are TGTGCCAGTAGAGGGGGGGGCACCCAGTACTTC. This encodes CASRGGGTQYF.

This chain uses TRBV20-1 with TRBJ2-7; the match to TRBD2 covers 12 bases. V gave up 5 bases and J gave up 0 bases; unmatched junction bases: 11. The CDR3 sequence is 17 residues long. CDR1 and CDR2 from the germline V gene are DFQATT and SNEGSKA (reference sequence). Written as DNA, the CDR3 is TGCAGTGCTTTCGATCCTAGCGGGAGGGCCTACTCCTACGAGCAGTACTTC. The encoded protein is CSAFDPSGRAYSYEQYF.

This clonotype was seen repeatedly, ten times or more. One base away lies a much larger clone, so this may be a sequencing read error. The chain couples TRBV11-2 to TRBJ2-5; D is possibly TRBD2 (5 bases). This CDR3 spans 13 amino acids. CDR1 is SGHAT and CDR2 is FQNNGV in the germline V gene. CDR3 nucleotide sequence: TGTGCCAGCAGCTTAGGCGGGCAAGCGACCCAGTACTTC. This gives the protein CASSLGGQATQYF.